The sequence of this TCR beta chain was determined in a study of PD-1 blockade in mismatch repair-deficient tumors. Study-wide background: Patients had 12 mismatch repair-deficient cancer types, all previously treated and progressing.

The repertoire was sequenced with immunoSEQ multiplex PCR; TCRdb's copy has only in-frame clones and lacks some. The data hold approximately 50,000 clones, with around 80% observed a single time. V shed 1 base and J shed 0 bases, with 16 bases lying between them. Germline assignment: CDR1 MGHRA and CDR2 YSYEKL. The CDR3 contains 18 residues. Study-wide results and caveats: Tumor-resident clones, often absent from pretreatment blood, expanded after pembrolizumab and then contracted.

PCR or immunohistochemistry showed mismatch repair deficiency in every enrolled patient. Three pembrolizumab responders had their TCRs sequenced. Regarding this clone: Its cognate antigen is unknown.

The receptor was derived from an adult with mismatch repair-deficient cancer. The specimen comprised peripheral blood, sampled 4 weeks after starting pembrolizumab. The rearrangement uses TRBV4-1 and TRBJ2-1; D is undetermined. CDR3 protein: CASSQVDLGFSSYNEQFF. For the CDR3, the DNA is TGCGCCAGCAGCCAAGTCGACTTAGGGTTCAGCTCCTACAATGAGCAGTTCTTC.